This T cell receptor beta chain was observed in a study of T cell repertoires in cytomegalovirus infection. Looked up from germline, CDR1 is SEHNR and CDR2 is FQNEAQ (reference sequence). V lost 5 bases to trimming and J lost 5 bases, with 16 bases between them. CDR3 size: 14 residues. This clonotype was counted ten times or more. Its antigen is not known. General study results and limits: Across the ex vivo response, the dominant clonotypes were HLA-C-restricted CMV-specific TCR beta clonotypes.

TCRdb processed the reads anew with MiXCR; each CDR3 protein has one entry. The sample yields 200,000 to 250,000 distinct CDR3 sequences, 35% to 45% seen once. The receptor comes from a human donor in good health (CMV status not recorded). Some clones in this sample may be carry-over from other donors' samples. V and J are TRBV7-9 and TRBJ2-7; perhaps D is TRBD1 or TRBD2 (5 bases each). The sequences come from CD8+ T cells from cultured PBMCs, collected from culture after CMV antigen stimulation. CDR3 loop: CASSQGTVPNEQYF. The CDR3 nucleotides read TGTGCCAGCAGCCAAGGGACGGTTCCTAACGAGCAGTACTTC.